This TCR beta chain was sequenced in a study of blood T cell repertoires in COVID-19. Enrolled through a virtual design, the participants were between roughly 18 and 89 years of age and came from under 30 US areas. Methods used by the authors: Estimation of nucleated cell counts was performed using reference gene primer amplification. Sequenced by immunoSEQ multiplex PCR; TCRdb stores in-frame clones only, minus some. V and J calls and clone size are copied from that table; D and trimming were computed from the DNA. The table lists approximately 260,000 clones, about 87% of them singletons. The CDR3 has 14 residues. Germline assignment: CDR1 SGHRS and CDR2 YFSETQ. V lost 4 bases to trimming and J lost 4 bases; unmatched junction nucleotides: 6.

This clonotype was obtained from a middle-aged woman with acute COVID-19. The sequencing input was PBMCs or T cells enriched from blood (not recorded which). The J gene is TRBJ1-1, the V gene TRBV5-1; TRBD1 aligns across 8 bases. The CDR3 region has the DNA TGCGCCAGCAGCGGAAGCGACAGGGGCACTGAAGCTTTCTTT. Its translation is CASSGSDRGTEAFF.